The entry below describes one T cell receptor (beta chain). Its target is unknown. The sample comes from a study of identical twins. General observations from the study: Fewer insertions marked abundant cord blood beta clonotypes; young adult naive trended weakly, memory not at all.

With 2 bases removed from V and 0 bases from J, the gap between germline ends came to 8 bases. CDR3 length: 14 amino acids. Germline V gives CDR1 SNHLY, CDR2 FYNNEI. Template switching added a universal primer binding site, and final cDNA carried unique molecular identifiers. One entry per CDR3 protein results from TCRdb running MiXCR on the 5' RACE reads. The repertoire holds about 1.7 million distinct CDR3 sequences, with about 30% as singletons. The sample was cord blood. The clonotype was recovered from a newborn girl in good health. V gene TRBV2 combines with J gene TRBJ2-7; D is perhaps TRBD2 (5 bases). The CDR3 sequence: CASSELATSYEQYF. In DNA, the CDR3 is TGTGCCAGCAGTGAACTAGCTACCTCCTACGAGCAGTACTTC.